One and the same sample provided the 11 T cell receptor beta chains below, sequenced in a study of shared clonotypes between healthy human individuals. Method: immunoSEQ multiplex PCR; TCRdb's copy keeps in-frame clones and lacks some. The sample contains roughly 1.4 million clones, less than 99% of which appear only once. The sequencing input was naive CD4+ T cells sorted from blood. Stated subset: CD45RA+ positively selected. These receptors came from a young man in good health.

This chain links TRBV20-1 with TRBJ2-1, with TRBD1 matching over 7 bases. V lost 3 bases and J lost 15; bases outside the gene matches: 8. CDR1 and CDR2 from the germline V gene are DFQATT and SNEGSKA (reference sequence). There are 11 residues in the CDR3. CDR3 in amino acids: CSASSQGRRFF. Written as DNA, the CDR3 is TGCAGTGCTAGTTCACAGGGGCGCCGGTTCTTC.

The chain recombines TRBV5-1 with TRBJ1-5; D is undetermined. V was trimmed by 4 bases and J by 3 bases, leaving 8 bases between them. The CDR3 extends over 13 amino acids. Germline loops: CDR1 SGHRS, CDR2 YFSETQ. CDR3 sequence: CASSEGNNQPQHF. CDR3 bases: TGCGCCAGCAGCGAAGGCAACAATCAGCCCCAGCATTTT.

This clone was seen just once. The chain employs TRBV19 and TRBJ2-2; 8 positions match TRBD1. The ends lost 4 bases at V and 4 bases at J; junction bases unmatched: 8. Germline V lookup: CDR1 LNHDA, CDR2 SQIVND (reference sequence). The CDR3 runs to 16 residues. The CDR3 here is CASSTRTGPGTGELFF. The CDR3 DNA sequence: TGTGCCAGTAGTACCCGGACAGGGCCAGGCACCGGGGAGCTGTTTTTT.

The CDR3 DNA reads as TGTGCCAGCAGTAAACGGACAGATGAAAAACTGTTTTTT. Its protein is CASSKRTDEKLFF. The chain couples TRBV28 to TRBJ1-4; D possibly corresponds to TRBD1 (6 bases). Germline V gene sequence: CDR1 MDHEN, CDR2 SYDVKM. This CDR3 spans 13 amino acids. The ends were cut back, 5 bases at V and 6 bases at J, with 10 bases in the middle.

The rearrangement joins TRBV4-1 to TRBJ2-3; no clear D. The ends were cut back, 4 bases at V and 2 bases at J, with 7 bases in the middle. Per the germline V gene, CDR1 is MGHRA and CDR2 is YSYEKL. The CDR3 spans 13 residues. Written as DNA, the CDR3 is TGCGCCAGCAGCCCCGGCCCCACAGATACGCAGTATTTT. This gives the protein CASSPGPTDTQYF.

This clone was recorded only once. The CDR3 region is CASSSPAQENTEAFF. CDR3 nucleotides: TGTGCCAGCAGTTCGCCGGCCCAGGAAAACACTGAAGCTTTCTTT. The chain carries TRBV28 and TRBJ1-1; D is undetermined. Germline V gene lookup returns CDR1 MDHEN and CDR2 SYDVKM. The CDR3 consists of 15 residues. V lost 4 bases to trimming and J lost 2 bases, with 14 bases between them.

V is TRBV2 and J is TRBJ2-3, with a possible D match to TRBD2 (7 bases). The V end lost 2 bases, the J end lost 3 bases, and 18 bases lay between the germline ends. Germline V gene sequence: CDR1 SNHLY, CDR2 FYNNEI. This CDR3 contains 17 residues. CDR3 in amino acids: CASSELFGEGDTDTQYF. Written as DNA, the CDR3 is TGTGCCAGCAGTGAACTATTTGGGGAGGGGGATACAGATACGCAGTATTTT.

This chain connects TRBV19 to TRBJ2-7; 9 positions agree with TRBD2. This CDR3 region has 19 residues. CDR1 LNHDA and CDR2 SQIVND come from the germline V gene (reference sequence). The V segment lost 0 bases and the J segment 3 bases; nucleotides outside the gene matches: 15. CDR3 DNA sequence: TGTGCCAGTAGTATAGATATCGCCCGGCCTAGCGGGAAGATCTACGAGCAGTACTTC. Protein product: CASSIDIARPSGKIYEQYF.

Here the CDR3 DNA reads TGCGCCAGCAGCTTGGAGATCGGCACCGGGGAGCTGTTTTTT. This gives the protein CASSLEIGTGELFF. The V gene is TRBV5-1, the J gene TRBJ2-2; D call uncertain. Germline CDR1 is SGHRS and CDR2 is YFSETQ. The length of the CDR3 is 14 residues. The V and J ends lost 0 bases and 4 bases respectively, with 7 bases between them.

A note on this clone: One junction end does not reproduce the germline sequence, and a read error may be involved. The CDR3 DNA reads as TGTGCTAGCAGCTTAGATGCTAGCGGGACCTACGAGCAGTACTTC. Amino acid sequence: CASSLDASGTYEQYF. The rearrangement joins TRBV7-7 to TRBJ2-7, with 9 bases fitting TRBD2. The V gene's germline CDR1 is SSHAT and CDR2 FNYEAQ (reference sequence). This CDR3 has 15 amino acids.

The chain employs TRBV2 and TRBJ2-2; 12 positions match TRBD2. Trimming at V came to 6 bases and at J to 3 bases, leaving 2 bases not matched to a gene. The CDR3 extends over 15 amino acids. CDR1 is SNHLY, CDR2 FYNNEI, per germline. The CDR3: CASRRLAGDTGELFF. As DNA, the CDR3 is TGTGCCAGCAGAAGACTAGCGGGGGACACCGGGGAGCTGTTTTTT.